The 28 T cell receptor beta chains given below trace back to one sample, sequenced in a study of T cell repertoires in cytomegalovirus infection. Their cognate antigens are unknown. TCRdb itself ran the reads through MiXCR, one entry per CDR3 protein. The sample records around 900,000 distinct CDR3 sequences, approximately 32% being singletons. The material was cultured CD8+ T cells from PBMCs, obtained from culture after CMV antigen stimulation. Every receptor here comes from a human donor in good health (CMV status not recorded). Some clones in this sample may be carry-over from other donors' samples.

V gene TRBV6-6 combines with J gene TRBJ1-2; D is possibly TRBD1 (5 bases). Germline V gene sequence: CDR1 MNHNY, CDR2 SVGAGI (reference sequence). The CDR3 consists of 13 residues. V dropped 7 bases and J dropped 8 bases, with 17 bases sitting between them. Here the CDR3 DNA reads TGTGCCAGCACCTATGGGGCCAATGGCGGCTACACCTTC. Translating it yields CASTYGANGGYTF.

This clonotype was recorded at least ten times. V and J are TRBV7-9 and TRBJ2-3; a weak D match, TRBD2 (6 bases). Per germline, CDR1 SEHNR and CDR2 FQNEAQ (reference sequence). Trimming left V 5 bases short and J 0 bases short, with 15 bases between. The CDR3 contains 16 residues. The chain's CDR3 is CASSPLGRGSTDTQYF. CDR3 in DNA: TGTGCCAGCAGCCCTTTGGGTCGGGGGAGCACAGATACGCAGTATTTT.

Regarding this clonotype: A read error may produce the germline difference seen at one junction end. V gene TRBV27 combines with J gene TRBJ2-7; D unclear. Germline-derived CDR1 and CDR2 are MNHEY and SMNVEV (reference sequence). The length of the CDR3 is 13 residues. This CDR3 is CTSRPYGDYEQYF. As DNA, the CDR3 is TGTACCAGCAGGCCCTATGGAGATTACGAGCAGTACTTC.

This clonotype was detected a few times. V is TRBV12-3 or TRBV12-4 and J is TRBJ2-5; no firm D call. The V end lost 3 bases, the J end lost 1 base, and 12 bases lay between the germline ends. This CDR3 comprises 15 residues. CDR3 coding DNA: TGTGCCAGCAGTTTTTTATCGGCACTCCAAGAGACCCAGTACTTC. Protein product: CASSFLSALQETQYF.

The rearrangement links TRBV7-4 to TRBJ2-1, with unresolved D. The CDR3 spans 14 residues. The V gene's germline CDR1 is SGHVT and CDR2 SQSDAQ. V was cut by 1 base and J by 5 bases, with 9 bases left in between. CDR3 nucleotides: TGTGCCAGCAGCTTAGGCCTAGACCACAATGAGCAGTTCTTC. Encoded protein: CASSLGLDHNEQFF.

The chain combines TRBV6-5 with TRBJ1-1; 7 positions agree with TRBD1. The CDR3 loop spans 15 amino acids. J was trimmed by 4 bases and V by 0 bases; bases with no gene match: 5. Germline assignment: CDR1 MNHEY and CDR2 SVGAGI. The CDR3 spells CASSYSIAGGTEAFF. CDR3 sequence (DNA): TGTGCCAGCAGTTACTCGATAGCAGGGGGCACTGAAGCTTTCTTT.

This clonotype was seen only a few times. The CDR3 nucleotides are TGTGCCAGCTCACCACCGGGGGTCGTGAGGGTCCAACCCTCTCAAGAGACCCAGTACTTC. This gives the protein CASSPPGVVRVQPSQETQYF. The chain has TRBV18 and TRBJ2-5, with D tentatively TRBD1 or TRBD2 (5 bases each). This CDR3 has 20 amino acids. Germline CDR1 and CDR2: KGHSH and LQKENI. Deletions cut 0 bases from V and 2 bases from J, with 25 bases between.

The sample holds a few counts of this clonotype. The chain employs TRBV19 and TRBJ1-1; perhaps TRBD1 as D (5 bases). The CDR3 is made up of 15 amino acids. The V gene lost 7 bases and the J gene lost 1 base, with 16 bases spanning the gap. Per the germline V gene, CDR1 is LNHDA and CDR2 is SQIVND (reference sequence). The CDR3 loop is CASTPSVGGNTEAFF. CDR3 nucleotide sequence: TGTGCCAGTACCCCTAGTGTTGGGGGGAACACTGAAGCTTTCTTT.

The gene calls are TRBV7-3 and TRBJ1-5; the D gene is possibly TRBD1 (6 bases). The germline V gene has CDR1 SGHTA and CDR2 FQGTGA. V was trimmed by 4 bases and J by 0 bases, leaving 16 bases between them. The CDR3 contains 17 residues. CDR3 DNA: TGTGCCAGCAGCTCCCCTACAGGGTTGAATAGCAATCAGCCCCAGCATTTT. This translates into CASSSPTGLNSNQPQHF.

The gene calls are TRBV28 and TRBJ1-6; D uncertain. CDR3 length equals 14 residues. CDR1 is MDHEN, CDR2 SYDVKM, per germline. Trimming removed 8 bases from V and 3 bases from J, with 11 bases in between. DNA for the CDR3: TGTGCCAGCGGGCCGGCCCTCTATAATTCACCCCTCCACTTT. This encodes CASGPALYNSPLHF.

This clonotype was seen ten or more times. J is TRBJ2-1 and V is TRBV7-3, with 15 bases lining up with TRBD2. The CDR3 loop spans 16 amino acids. Germline CDR1 and CDR2: SGHTA and FQGTGA. J lost 10 bases, V lost 5 bases, and 9 bases had no gene match. The CDR3: CASSAEGTSGGQEQFF. Written as DNA, the CDR3 is TGTGCCAGCAGCGCCGAGGGGACTAGCGGGGGGCAGGAGCAGTTCTTC.

The chain carries TRBV7-2 and TRBJ1-1; possibly TRBD1 for D (5 bases). The germline V and J ends were trimmed by 1 base and 2 bases, with 17 bases remaining between them. The CDR3 runs 17 residues. From germline, CDR1 is SGHTA and CDR2 FQGNSA. The CDR3 DNA reads TGTGCCAGCAGCTTAGGAATGAATATGGGGCCTAACACTGAAGCTTTCTTT. Protein product: CASSLGMNMGPNTEAFF. Full variable domain (remainder filled in from reference TRBV7-2 and TRBJ1-1): GAGVSQSPSNKVTEKGKDVELRCDPISGHTALYWYRQSLGQGLEFLIYFQGNSAPDKSGLPSDRFSAERTGGSVSTLTIQRTQQEDSAVYLCASSLGMNMGPNTEAFFGQGTRLTVV.

This clonotype appeared a few times. The chain links TRBV27 to TRBJ2-1, with 8 bases that match TRBD1. The V gene end was trimmed by 3 bases and the J gene end by 5 bases; junction bases not matched to a gene: 6. This CDR3 region has 15 residues. Germline CDR1 reads MNHEY; CDR2 reads SMNVEV (reference sequence). This CDR3 is CASSFRTGMHNEQFF. In DNA form, the CDR3 reads TGTGCCAGCAGTTTCCGGACAGGGATGCACAATGAGCAGTTCTTC.

This clonotype showed up just a few times. The chain carries TRBV6-2 or TRBV6-3 and TRBJ1-5; perhaps TRBD1 as D (5 bases). CDR3 length: 12 residues. From germline, CDR1 is MNHEY and CDR2 SVGEGT. The CDR3 DNA follows: TGTGCGGTTCAGGGAAGCAATCAGCCCCAGCATTTT. Residues: CAVQGSNQPQHF.

This clonotype was found once. This could be a read error, since a much larger clone is one nucleotide away. The CDR3 nucleotides read TGTGCCAGCAGCTTTAAGTGGGGGATGAACACCGGGGAGCTGTTTTTT. This codes for CASSFKWGMNTGELFF. J is TRBJ2-2 and V is TRBV7-6; tentatively, D is TRBD1 or TRBD2 (5 bases each). V was cut by 3 bases and J by 1 base, with 12 bases left in between. CDR1 is SGHVS, CDR2 FNYEAQ, per germline. The CDR3 length is 16 residues. The entire variable domain, with the rest obtained from reference TRBV7-6 and TRBJ2-2, is as follows: GAGVSQSPRYKVTKRGQDVALRCDPISGHVSLYWYRQALGQGPEFLTYFNYEAQQDKSGLPNDRFSAERPEGSISTLTIQRTEQRDSAMYRCASSFKWGMNTGELFFGEGSRLTVL.

V is TRBV28 and J is TRBJ1-2; D is unresolved. This CDR3 has 14 residues. V was cut by 4 bases and J by 6 bases, with 15 bases left in between. The germline gives CDR1 MDHEN, CDR2 SYDVKM. CDR3 region: CASSWAKLSNGYTF. In nucleotides, the CDR3 is TGTGCCAGCAGTTGGGCCAAATTGTCAAATGGCTACACCTTC.

CDR3 bases: TGCGCCAGCAGCCAGGGGACACGCGAAGCTTTCTTT. It yields the protein CASSQGTREAFF. This chain uses TRBV4-1 with TRBJ1-1; tentatively, D is TRBD1 (6 bases). V lost 3 bases, J lost 8 bases, and 10 bases lay in between. The CDR3 is 12 residues long. The germline V gene encodes CDR1 MGHRA and CDR2 YSYEKL.

Only a few counts were recorded for this clonotype. The chain couples TRBV7-6 to TRBJ2-3; TRBD1 agrees at 9 bases. The CDR3 is made up of 16 amino acids. V shed 7 bases and J 2 bases; nucleotides not matched to a gene: 10. Per germline, CDR1 SGHVS and CDR2 FNYEAQ. CDR3 DNA sequence: TGTGCCAGCACCATACCTCGGGACAGGGACACAGATACGCAGTATTTT. Residues: CASTIPRDRDTDTQYF.

This clonotype was observed a handful of times. The CDR3 is CASTFLSGSDNEQFF. CDR3 nucleotide sequence: TGTGCCAGCACCTTCCTCTCGGGGTCCGACAATGAGCAGTTCTTC. The V call is TRBV2, the J call TRBJ2-1, with D possibly TRBD2 on 5 matching bases. The CDR3 consists of 15 residues. Germline V lookup: CDR1 SNHLY, CDR2 FYNNEI. The germline V and J ends were trimmed by 7 bases and 5 bases, with 18 bases remaining between them.

In its sample, this clonotype was seen a few times. The V call is TRBV10-3, the J call TRBJ2-2; D may be TRBD1 (5 bases). The germline gives CDR1 ENHRY, CDR2 SYGVKD. The CDR3 totals 14 residues. Trimming pared 10 bases from V and 7 bases from J, leaving 19 bases between. CDR3 region: CATGQAGIGGELFF. DNA of the CDR3: TGTGCCACTGGGCAGGCAGGGATCGGCGGGGAGCTGTTTTTT.

There are a few counts of this clonotype. The chain links TRBV6-5 to TRBJ1-1; no clear D gene. This CDR3 is 15 amino acids long. The ends were cut back, 0 bases at V and 1 base at J, with 9 bases in the middle. Germline loops: CDR1 MNHEY, CDR2 SVGAGI. This CDR3 reads CASSYSIGKNTEAFF. CDR3 in DNA: TGTGCCAGCAGTTACTCGATTGGGAAGAACACTGAAGCTTTCTTT.

This clonotype was counted only a few times. The chain's CDR3 is CASSLVLVAGGSTDTQYF. For the CDR3, the DNA is TGTGCCAGCAGCTTAGTACTAGTCGCGGGGGGGAGCACAGATACGCAGTATTTT. This rearrangement joins TRBV7-2 to TRBJ2-3; TRBD2 matches 9 bases. V lost 1 base to trimming and J lost 0 bases; unmatched junction nucleotides: 8. CDR3 size: 18 residues. Germline V gives CDR1 SGHTA, CDR2 FQGNSA.

This clonotype was recorded at least ten times. The chain is built from TRBV6-1 and TRBJ2-2, with TRBD1 as a possible D gene (6 bases). The germline gives CDR1 MNHNS, CDR2 SASEGT. The CDR3 runs 12 residues. The V end was cut by 5 bases, the J end by 7 bases, with 8 bases between. CDR3 region: CASSQGYGELFF. CDR3 sequence (DNA): TGTGCCAGCAGTCAGGGGTACGGGGAGCTGTTTTTT.

This chain links TRBV24-1 with TRBJ2-1, with 11 bases matching TRBD2. Trimming cost V 3 bases and J 3 bases; bases outside gene matches: 3. Germline CDR1 and CDR2: KGHDR and SFDVKD. The CDR3 covers 16 residues. The CDR3 nucleotides are TGTGCCACCAGTGATGCTAGCGGGGGGCTCTACAATGAGCAGTTCTTC. It codes for CATSDASGGLYNEQFF.

This clonotype was counted a single time. This sequence joins TRBV27 and TRBJ2-5; 7 nucleotides agree with TRBD2. CDR3 length: 16 amino acids. Germline CDR1 reads MNHEY; CDR2 reads SMNVEV (reference sequence). Losses at the gene ends were 5 bases for V and 2 bases for J; bases not matched to a gene: 11. The CDR3 loop reads CASSLGGVGQQETQYF. DNA for the CDR3: TGTGCCAGCAGTCTGGGAGGGGTAGGCCAGCAAGAGACCCAGTACTTC.

The genes are TRBV29-1 and TRBJ1-1, with TRBD1 identical over 9 bases. Germline-derived CDR1 and CDR2 are SQVTM and ANQGSEA. With V trimmed by 7 bases and J by 4 bases, 7 bases remained unmatched. This CDR3 is built from 13 residues. The CDR3 is CSGSGTGTTEAFF. DNA for the CDR3: TGCAGCGGATCCGGGACAGGGACCACTGAAGCTTTCTTT.

This clonotype appeared many times. The gene calls are TRBV7-2 and TRBJ2-1; 14 bases fit TRBD2. The V gene's germline CDR1 is SGHTA and CDR2 FQGNSA. The CDR3 has 17 residues. J gave up 2 bases and V 5 bases, and 5 bases lay outside the gene matches. The CDR3 reads CASSPGTSGGPYNEQFF. For the CDR3, the DNA is TGTGCCAGCAGCCCCGGGACTAGCGGGGGTCCCTACAATGAGCAGTTCTTC.

The rearrangement links TRBV2 to TRBJ1-1, with 8 bases identical to TRBD1. The ends lost 2 bases at V and 4 bases at J; junction bases unmatched: 6. The germline gives CDR1 SNHLY, CDR2 FYNNEI. This CDR3 spans 15 amino acids. CDR3 DNA sequence: TGTGCCAGCAGTGAAACACAGGGGGAGGGCACTGAAGCTTTCTTT. Protein product: CASSETQGEGTEAFF.